The source of this TCR beta chain is a study of cytomegalovirus exposure and HLA in healthy donors. A multiplex PCR was run with 60 Vbeta primers and 13 Jbeta primers. Clones were sequenced by immunoSEQ multiplex PCR, and TCRdb holds only the in-frame ones, with some missing. The table lists roughly 170,000 clones, 84% of them singletons, with around 4.9% in the top ten. V was clipped by 7 bases and J by 8 bases; unmatched bases: 10. CDR1 is SQVTM, CDR2 ANQGSEA, per germline. This CDR3 has 13 amino acids. The receptor was derived from a man younger than 35 in good health and CMV-seronegative. This chain uses TRBV29-1 with TRBJ2-2, with 7 bases matching TRBD2. Sequencing was carried out using PBMCs. The DNA of the CDR3 is TGCAGCGGGTTAAGTCGCGGGAGAGGGGAGCTGTTTTTT. Amino acid sequence: CSGLSRGRGELFF.